This is a list of T cell receptor beta chains from one sample in a study of shared clonotypes between healthy human individuals. TCRdb's copy holds only in-frame clones and misses some; the assay was immunoSEQ multiplex PCR. The data show approximately 2.1 million clones, with approximately 93% seen just once and 0.39% held by the top ten. Sequencing was performed on naive CD4+ T cells from PBMCs. These receptors all stem from a young man in good health. Some clones in this sample may be carry-over from other donors' samples. The CDR3 runs from the conserved cysteine through the conserved F or W. A D gene is named only where the DNA matches it firmly. Size is omitted from some rows. Given values are once, few, many or a class for expanded clones.

clone_size,v_call,d_call,j_call,cdr3_aa,cdr3_nt
-,TRBV5-5,TRBD1,TRBJ1-1,CASSVNTGGEAEAFF,TGTGCCAGCAGCGTGAACACAGGGGGCGAGGCTGAAGCTTTCTTT
-,TRBV6-1,TRBD2,TRBJ2-2,CASTLRAGGSGELFF,TGTGCCAGCACCCTAAGGGCGGGGGGGAGCGGGGAGCTGTTTTTT
-,TRBV20-1,-,TRBJ1-1,CSASLNTEAFF,TGCAGTGCTTCATTGAACACTGAAGCTTTCTTT
-,TRBV4-1,-,TRBJ1-5,CASSQEGPPLGNQPQHF,TGCGCCAGCAGCCAAGAGGGCCCACCGTTGGGAAATCAGCCCCAGCATTTT
-,TRBV4-2,-,TRBJ2-2,CASSQEIGANTGELFF,TGTGCCAGCAGCCAGGAAATCGGAGCGAACACCGGGGAGCTGTTTTTT
-,TRBV6-6,-,TRBJ1-2,CASSYRRTNYGYTF,TGTGCCAGCAGTTACAGGAGAACTAACTATGGCTACACCTTC
once,TRBV9,-,TRBJ2-3,CASSRTGSTDTQYF,TGTGCCAGCAGCAGGACTGGAAGCACAGATACGCAGTATTTT
-,TRBV10-3,TRBD1,TRBJ1-2,CAISEGQGRAYGYTF,TGTGCCATCAGTGAGGGACAGGGACGGGCCTATGGCTACACCTTC
-,TRBV28,-,TRBJ2-1,CASSLWRGANNEQFF,TGTGCCAGCAGTTTATGGCGCGGGGCGAACAATGAGCAGTTCTTC
-,TRBV7-2,-,TRBJ2-5,CASSLGPGSAETQYF,TGTGCCAGCAGCTTAGGACCGGGGTCTGCAGAGACCCAGTACTTC
-,TRBV9,TRBD1,TRBJ2-5,CASSVTASGGRETQYF,TGTGCCAGCAGCGTAACGGCCTCAGGGGGCCGGGAGACCCAGTACTTC
-,TRBV6-6,-,TRBJ2-7,CASSPGTEYYEQYF,TGTGCCAGCAGTCCCGGCACAGAATACTACGAGCAGTACTTC
-,TRBV7-9,TRBD2,TRBJ2-2,CASSPSTSSGELFF,TGTGCCAGCAGCCCCTCGACTAGCTCCGGGGAGCTGTTTTTT
-,TRBV28,-,TRBJ2-7,CASSLIGVSYEQYF,TGTGCCAGCAGTTTGATCGGGGTTTCCTACGAGCAGTACTTC
-,TRBV4-3,-,TRBJ2-2,CASSQEPGQNTGELFF,TGCGCCAGCAGCCAAGAGCCAGGGCAGAACACCGGGGAGCTGTTTTTT
-,TRBV7-9,TRBD1,TRBJ2-7,CASSYTYGTVASYEQYF,TGTGCCAGCAGCTACACATATGGGACAGTAGCCTCCTACGAGCAGTACTTC
-,TRBV18,TRBD1,TRBJ2-7,CASSPGPGQGTYEQYF,TGTGCCAGCTCACCAGGCCCGGGACAGGGGACGTACGAGCAGTACTTC
-,TRBV6-1,-,TRBJ1-4,CASSDRPVLTNRKLFF,TGTGCCAGCAGTGACCGCCCCGTCCTTACTAATAGAAAACTGTTTTTT
-,TRBV28,-,TRBJ2-2,CASGRQGRLAEQNTGELFF,TGTGCCAGCGGACGACAGGGGAGGCTAGCGGAACAGAACACCGGGGAGCTGTTTTTT
-,TRBV18,-,TRBJ2-7,CASAPVGGTYEQYF,TGTGCCAGCGCGCCGGTTGGGGGTACCTACGAGCAGTACTTC
-,TRBV18,TRBD1,TRBJ1-1,CASSLTGGWDTEAFF,TGTGCCAGCTCACTTACAGGGGGCTGGGACACTGAAGCTTTCTTT
-,TRBV5-4,-,TRBJ1-1,CASSYGPGTEAFF,TGTGCCAGCAGCTACGGACCGGGCACTGAAGCTTTCTTT
-,TRBV4-3,-,TRBJ1-1,CASSRDLSDTEAFF,TGCGCCAGCAGCCGAGACCTCTCGGACACTGAAGCTTTCTTT
-,TRBV7-9,TRBD2,TRBJ2-1,CASSLGYGGDNEQFF,TGTGCCAGCAGCTTAGGATATGGGGGGGACAATGAGCAGTTCTTC
-,TRBV5-1,TRBD1,TRBJ1-1,CASSPGQGVEAFF,TGCGCCAGCAGCCCAGGACAGGGTGTGGAAGCTTTCTTT
-,TRBV28,-,TRBJ1-3,CASSLSPGRGIYF,TGTGCCAGCAGTTTGTCCCCGGGCCGTGGCATATATTTT
-,TRBV25-1,-,TRBJ2-6,CASSIGANVLTF,TGTGCCAGCTCCATCGGGGCCAACGTCCTGACTTTC
-,TRBV4-1,TRBD2,TRBJ2-1,CASSQDPGLAGGRGSYNEQFF,TGCGCCAGCAGCCAAGATCCGGGACTAGCGGGAGGGAGGGGCTCCTACAATGAGCAGTTCTTC
-,TRBV28,TRBD2,TRBJ2-7,CASSSSGRGSYEQYF,TGTGCCAGCAGTTCTAGCGGGAGAGGATCCTACGAGCAGTACTTC
-,TRBV5-1,-,TRBJ2-5,CASSLVPLGEETQYF,TGCGCCAGCAGCTTGGTGCCCCTCGGGGAAGAGACCCAGTACTTC
-,TRBV19,-,TRBJ2-2,CASVQTNTGELFF,TGTGCCAGTGTACAAACCAACACCGGGGAGCTGTTTTTT
once,TRBV29-1,TRBD1,TRBJ2-5,CSVEPFGQGETQYF,TGCAGCGTTGAACCCTTCGGACAGGGGGAGACCCAGTACTTC
-,TRBV28,TRBD2,TRBJ2-2,CASSLTGGTNTGELFF,TGTGCCAGCAGTTTAACGGGAGGGACGAACACCGGGGAGCTGTTTTTT
few,TRBV7-9,TRBD1,TRBJ1-1,CASSFEQGEAEAFF,TGTGCCAGCAGCTTCGAACAGGGGGAAGCTGAAGCTTTCTTT
-,TRBV27,-,TRBJ1-2,CASTTHPRGFPNYGYTF,TGTGCCAGCACCACTCACCCCCGGGGGTTTCCTAACTATGGCTACACCTTC
once,TRBV7-2,-,TRBJ2-1,CASSYGSSYNEQFF,TGTGCCAGCAGCTATGGCTCGAGCTACAATGAGCAGTTCTTC
-,TRBV7-2,TRBD1,TRBJ2-7,CASSFLPIRDRSYEQYF,TGTGCCAGCAGCTTTCTCCCTATAAGGGACAGGTCCTACGAGCAGTACTTC
-,TRBV6-1,-,TRBJ2-5,CASSEAGTLETQYF,TGTGCCAGCAGTGAAGCAGGGACTTTGGAGACCCAGTACTTC
-,TRBV27,-,TRBJ2-7,CASSLSNWGGDLYEQYF,TGTGCCAGCAGTTTATCGAATTGGGGGGGCGACCTCTACGAGCAGTACTTC
-,TRBV25-1,TRBD2,TRBJ2-7,CASSEYIRGGSSYEQYF,TGTGCCAGCAGTGAATATATTCGGGGGGGGAGCTCCTACGAGCAGTACTTC
-,TRBV7-9,TRBD1,TRBJ2-3,CASSLGTVGSTDTQYF,TGTGCCAGCAGCCTAGGGACAGTTGGAAGCACAGATACGCAGTATTTT
once,TRBV5-1,TRBD1,TRBJ1-4,CASSPGTGREKLFF,TGCGCCAGCAGCCCTGGGACAGGGAGAGAAAAACTGTTTTTT
-,TRBV28,-,TRBJ2-3,CASSSLPLAIGTQYF,TGTGCCAGCAGTTCGCTGCCGTTGGCCATCGGTACGCAGTATTTT
-,TRBV7-8,TRBD1,TRBJ2-7,CASSLGFFRGRVGEQYF,TGTGCCAGCAGCTTAGGATTTTTCAGGGGGCGGGTGGGCGAGCAGTACTTC
-,TRBV6-1,-,TRBJ1-4,CASSEAERAHRGKLFF,TGTGCCAGCAGTGAAGCAGAGCGAGCGCATCGAGGAAAACTGTTTTTT
few,TRBV7-9,-,TRBJ1-2,CASSTDPQGGYTF,TGTGCCAGCAGCACCGACCCCCAGGGAGGCTACACCTTC
-,TRBV29-1,-,TRBJ1-1,CSVDTLRVGISEAFF,TGCAGCGTTGATACCCTGAGGGTCGGAATCTCTGAAGCTTTCTTT
-,TRBV6-4,-,TRBJ2-3,CASSPPDHLREISDTQYF,TGTGCCAGCAGCCCCCCGGACCACTTACGGGAGATATCAGATACGCAGTATTTT
-,TRBV5-1,TRBD2,TRBJ2-5,CASCRGVAGGRGQETQYF,TGCGCCAGCTGTAGGGGAGTAGCGGGAGGCAGGGGCCAAGAGACCCAGTACTTC
-,TRBV10-3,-,TRBJ2-3,CAISDRLSARDTQYF,TGTGCCATCAGTGATCGCCTCAGCGCGAGGGATACGCAGTATTTT
-,TRBV27,TRBD1,TRBJ2-1,CASSADRAEDEQFF,TGTGCCAGCAGCGCGGACAGGGCAGAGGATGAGCAGTTCTTC
-,TRBV7-2,TRBD2,TRBJ2-2,CASSLRTSGRFAGELFF,TGTGCCAGCAGCCTAAGGACTAGCGGGAGATTCGCCGGGGAGCTGTTTTTT
-,TRBV7-3,-,TRBJ2-3,CASSQDEGDTQYF,TGTGCCAGCAGTCAGGACGAGGGAGATACGCAGTATTTT
-,TRBV5-1,TRBD2,TRBJ2-7,CASSLGRAGDLYEQYF,TGCGCCAGCAGCTTGGGACGAGCGGGAGACCTCTACGAGCAGTACTTC
-,TRBV28,TRBD1,TRBJ1-5,CASSYPTGGNQPQHF,TGTGCCAGCAGTTATCCGACAGGGGGCAATCAGCCCCAGCATTTT